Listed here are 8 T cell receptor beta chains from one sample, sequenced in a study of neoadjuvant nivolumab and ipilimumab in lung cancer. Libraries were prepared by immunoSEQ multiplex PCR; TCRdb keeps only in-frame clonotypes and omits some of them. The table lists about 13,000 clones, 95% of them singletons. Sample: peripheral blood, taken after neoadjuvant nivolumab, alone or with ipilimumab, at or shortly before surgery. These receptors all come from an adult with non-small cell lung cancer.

The CDR3 bases are TGTGCCACCAGCAGAGATCTGGGTAATGAAAAACTGTTTTTT. It is translated as CATSRDLGNEKLFF. J is TRBJ1-4 and V is TRBV15, with no clear D. Germline V gene sequence: CDR1 LNHNV, CDR2 YYDKDF (reference sequence). Trimming took 0 bases from V and 4 from J, leaving 6 bases between them. The CDR3 runs 14 residues.

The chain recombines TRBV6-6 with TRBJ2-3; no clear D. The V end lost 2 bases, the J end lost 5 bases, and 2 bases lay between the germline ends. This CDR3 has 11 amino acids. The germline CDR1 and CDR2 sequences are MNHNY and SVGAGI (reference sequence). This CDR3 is CASSYVDTQYF. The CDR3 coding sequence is TGTGCCAGCAGTTACGTAGATACGCAGTATTTT.

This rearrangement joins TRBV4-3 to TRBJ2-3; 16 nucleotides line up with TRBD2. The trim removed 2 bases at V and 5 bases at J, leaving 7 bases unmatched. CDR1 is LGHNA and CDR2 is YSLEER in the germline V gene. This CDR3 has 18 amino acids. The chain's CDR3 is CASSQQGLAGGHGDTQYF. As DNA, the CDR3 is TGCGCCAGCAGCCAACAGGGACTAGCGGGAGGGCATGGAGATACGCAGTATTTT.

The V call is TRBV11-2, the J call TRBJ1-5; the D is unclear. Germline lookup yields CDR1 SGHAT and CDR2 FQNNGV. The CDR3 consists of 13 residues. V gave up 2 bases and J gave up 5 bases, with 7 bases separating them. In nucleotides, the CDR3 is TGTGCCAGCAGCTTACTCCCGCATCAGCCCCAGCATTTT. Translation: CASSLLPHQPQHF.

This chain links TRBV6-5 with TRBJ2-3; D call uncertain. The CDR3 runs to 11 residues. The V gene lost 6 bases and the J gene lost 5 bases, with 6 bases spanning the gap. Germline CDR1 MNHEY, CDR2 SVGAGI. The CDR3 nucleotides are TGTGCCAGCAGCCTAGAAGATACGCAGTATTTT. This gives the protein CASSLEDTQYF.

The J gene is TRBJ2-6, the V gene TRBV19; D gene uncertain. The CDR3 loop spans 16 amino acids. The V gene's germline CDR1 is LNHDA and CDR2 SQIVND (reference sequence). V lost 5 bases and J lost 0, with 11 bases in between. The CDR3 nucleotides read TGTGCCAGTAGTTCCGGATTGGTCTCTGGGGCCAACGTCCTGACTTTC. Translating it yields CASSSGLVSGANVLTF.

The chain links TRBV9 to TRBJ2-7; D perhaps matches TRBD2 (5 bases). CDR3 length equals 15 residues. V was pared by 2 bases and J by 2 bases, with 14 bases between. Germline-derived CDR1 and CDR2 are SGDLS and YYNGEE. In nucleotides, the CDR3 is TGTGCCAGCAGCGTTTTAGGTGGGAGCACCTACGAGCAGTACTTC. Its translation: CASSVLGGSTYEQYF.

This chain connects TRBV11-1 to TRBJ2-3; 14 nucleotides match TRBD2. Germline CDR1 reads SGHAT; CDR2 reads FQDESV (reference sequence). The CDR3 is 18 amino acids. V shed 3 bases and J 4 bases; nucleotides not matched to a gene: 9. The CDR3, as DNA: TGTGCCAGCAGCTTGGGGACTAGCGGGAGTATTTCCGCAGATACGCAGTATTTT. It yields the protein CASSLGTSGSISADTQYF.